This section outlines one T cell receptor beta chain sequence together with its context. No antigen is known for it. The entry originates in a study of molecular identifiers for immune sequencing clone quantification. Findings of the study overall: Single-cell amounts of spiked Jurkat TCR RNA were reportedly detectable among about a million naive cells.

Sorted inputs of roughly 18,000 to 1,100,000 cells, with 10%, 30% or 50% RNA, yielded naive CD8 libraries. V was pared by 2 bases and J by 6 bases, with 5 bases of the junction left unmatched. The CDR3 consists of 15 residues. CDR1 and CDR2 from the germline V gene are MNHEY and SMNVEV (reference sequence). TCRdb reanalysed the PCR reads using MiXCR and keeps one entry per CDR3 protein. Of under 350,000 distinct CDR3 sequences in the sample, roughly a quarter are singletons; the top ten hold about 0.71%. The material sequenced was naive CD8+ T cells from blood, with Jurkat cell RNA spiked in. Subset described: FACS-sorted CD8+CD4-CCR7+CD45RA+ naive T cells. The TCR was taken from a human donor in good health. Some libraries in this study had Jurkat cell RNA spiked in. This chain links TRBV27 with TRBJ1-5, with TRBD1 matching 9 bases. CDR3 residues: CASSLGTGIGQPQHF. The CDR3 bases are TGTGCCAGCAGTTTAGGGACAGGGATTGGTCAGCCCCAGCATTTT.